The 11 T cell receptor beta chains listed next were all sequenced from one sample in a study of T cell clonotyping in hematopoietic cell transplantation. Time point of the sample: recipient sample about 28 days before transplant, after cytoreduction. Using immunoSEQ multiplex PCR, the repertoire was profiled, and TCRdb retains in-frame clones only, with some absent. The sample includes 45,000 or so clones, approximately 78% of them seen just once. The sequencing used peripheral blood mononuclear cells, collected before stem cell transplant. These receptors were obtained from a man aged 55-75 years with myelodysplastic syndrome. Some clones in this sample may be carry-over from other donors' samples.

This sequence joins TRBV30 and TRBJ1-3; D is unresolved. Germline values: CDR1 GTSNPN, CDR2 SVGIG (reference sequence). The CDR3 runs to 13 residues. Trimming shortened V by 4 bases and J by 4 bases, and 11 bases separated the two germline ends. This CDR3 is CAWMEAAGNTIYF. The CDR3 nucleotides read TGTGCCTGGATGGAGGCGGCGGGAAACACCATATATTTT.

This clone has a handful of counts. The J gene is TRBJ1-5, the V gene TRBV19; no clear D. The CDR3 consists of 12 residues. V lost 6 bases and J lost 3, with 6 bases in between. Germline V lookup: CDR1 LNHDA, CDR2 SQIVND (reference sequence). CDR3 nucleotide sequence: TGTGCCAGTAGGCACAACAATCAGCCCCAGCATTTT. It specifies CASRHNNQPQHF.

The chain links TRBV19 to TRBJ1-5; D possibly corresponds to TRBD1 (5 bases). Per the germline V gene, CDR1 is LNHDA and CDR2 is SQIVND (reference sequence). Deletions cut 0 bases from V and 7 bases from J, with 13 bases between. The CDR3 loop spans 15 amino acids. The chain's CDR3 is CASSIDRSGSQPQHF. The CDR3 nucleotides are TGTGCCAGTAGTATAGATCGGTCAGGGAGCCAGCCCCAGCATTTT.

The chain is built from TRBV27 and TRBJ2-5; D is possibly TRBD2 (6 bases). CDR1 MNHEY and CDR2 SMNVEV come from the germline V gene (reference sequence). The V gene lost 6 bases and the J gene lost 4 bases, with 9 bases spanning the gap. This CDR3 is 12 amino acids long. The CDR3 protein is CASSRRGETQYF. The CDR3 DNA reads as TGTGCCAGCAGCCGGAGGGGAGAGACCCAGTACTTC.

The V and J genes are TRBV4-2 and TRBJ1-3; TRBD1 matches 7 bases. J gave up 0 bases and V 4 bases, and 9 bases lay outside the gene matches. CDR1 and CDR2 from the germline V gene are LGHNA and YNFKEQ. The CDR3 contains 17 residues. In DNA form, the CDR3 reads TGTGCCAGCAGCCTTCTAGGACAGGCTTTCTCTGGAAACACCATATATTTT. Translated: CASSLLGQAFSGNTIYF.

This clone came up a few times. This chain uses TRBV12-2 with TRBJ1-6. TRBV12-2 constitutes a pseudogene. The CDR3 has 13 residues. CDR3 region: CASPWRGNSPLHF. The CDR3 nucleotides read TGTGCAAGTCCCTGGCGAGGGAATTCACCCCTCCACTTT.

The chain has TRBV7-2 and TRBJ1-5, with 7 nucleotides matching TRBD1. J lost 1 base, V lost 2 bases, and 2 bases had no gene match. The CDR3 extends over 15 amino acids. Germline values: CDR1 SGHTA, CDR2 FQGNSA. The CDR3 nucleotides are TGTGCCAGCAGCTTACAGGGGGGAAGCAATCAGCCCCAGCATTTT. It encodes CASSLQGGSNQPQHF. The whole variable domain, filled in from reference TRBV7-2 and TRBJ1-5, reads GAGVSQSPSNKVTEKGKDVELRCDPISGHTALYWYRQSLGQGLEFLIYFQGNSAPDKSGLPSDRFSAERTGGSVSTLTIQRTQQEDSAVYLCASSLQGGSNQPQHFGDGTRLSIL.

This clone has only a few counts. The chain uses TRBV6-1 and TRBJ1-5, with D unclear. This CDR3 is built from 13 residues. Germline V lookup: CDR1 MNHNS, CDR2 SASEGT. V shed 5 bases and J shed 5 bases, with 10 bases lying between them. In DNA, the CDR3 is TGTGCCAGCAGTACGATAAAAGATCAGCCCCAGCATTTT. Protein product: CASSTIKDQPQHF.

The chain is built from TRBV19 and TRBJ2-7, with D possibly matching TRBD2 (7 bases). The CDR3 length is 14 residues. V lost 3 bases and J 5 bases, leaving 14 bases between the germline ends. Germline CDR1 and CDR2: LNHDA and SQIVND (reference sequence). The CDR3 here is CASSMGGRSNEQYF. CDR3 nucleotide sequence: TGTGCCAGTAGTATGGGGGGGCGCAGTAACGAGCAGTACTTC. Drawing the rest from reference TRBV19 and TRBJ2-7, the complete variable domain is DGGITQSPKYLFRKEGQNVTLSCEQNLNHDAMYWYRQDPGQGLRLIYYSQIVNDFQKGDIAEGYSVSREKKESFPLTVTSAQKNPTAFYLCASSMGGRSNEQYFGPGTRLTVT.

The gene calls are TRBV29-1 and TRBJ1-1, with TRBD1 as a possible D gene (5 bases). Germline CDR1 is SQVTM and CDR2 is ANQGSEA. The V and J ends lost 3 bases and 0 bases respectively, with 11 bases between them. The CDR3 covers 14 residues. CDR3 amino acids: CSVEQGYLNTEAFF. CDR3 sequence (DNA): TGCAGCGTTGAGCAGGGATACCTGAACACTGAAGCTTTCTTT.

This clone has a handful of counts. The chain has TRBV30 and TRBJ2-7; D is perhaps TRBD1 (5 bases). The CDR3 sequence is 10 residues long. The V gene lost 2 bases and the J gene lost 6 bases, with 5 bases spanning the gap. CDR1 is GTSNPN, CDR2 SVGIG, per germline (reference sequence). The CDR3 loop reads CAWSRGEQYF. CDR3 nucleotides: TGTGCCTGGAGTAGGGGCGAGCAGTACTTC.